This entry concerns a single T cell receptor (beta chain). Its antigen is not known. The sample is drawn from a study of blood T cells in healthy people across ages. Findings and caveats of the study: The percentage of naive T cells correlated strongly with TCR beta diversity.

Trimming removed 2 bases at V and 2 bases at J, with 7 bases between. CDR3 length: 12 amino acids. From germline, CDR1 is DFQATT and CDR2 SNEGSKA (reference sequence). A second PCR, run for roughly 7 to 11 cycles, used a sample-barcoded 5' primer plus a J-beta primer mix. TCRdb called the 5' RACE reads again in MiXCR, with one record for every CDR3 protein. The sample gives roughly 720,000 distinct CDR3 sequences, around half of which show up once; about 42% is in the top ten. Sample donors were healthy Caucasian individuals that came from Russia, aged roughly 6 to 95. No fewer than 6 million PBMCs went into each sample.

The receptor was isolated from an elderly man in good health. The J gene is TRBJ2-7, the V gene TRBV20-1; D is unclear. The material sequenced was blood. CDR3 nucleotides: TGCAGTGCTAGAAACGGAGCCTACGAGCAGTACTTC. Amino acids: CSARNGAYEQYF.